These 11 T cell receptor beta chains came from one sample sequenced in a study of blood T cell repertoires in COVID-19. The data were produced by immunoSEQ multiplex PCR, yet TCRdb's version contains in-frame clones alone and is incomplete. The profile shows approximately 210,000 clones, around 84% of them singletons. The sample consisted of peripheral blood. These receptors originate from a man younger than 45 with active or convalescent COVID-19.

The V and J genes are TRBV19 and TRBJ2-7; TRBD1 aligns across 7 bases. There are 15 residues in the CDR3. Germline assignment: CDR1 LNHDA and CDR2 SQIVND (reference sequence). V gave up 1 base and J gave up 4 bases; unmatched junction bases: 7. The CDR3 sequence: CASSIGKGAGYEQYF. DNA for the CDR3: TGTGCCAGTAGTATAGGTAAGGGGGCTGGATACGAGCAGTACTTC.

This chain links TRBV4-1 with TRBJ1-3; 11 bases agree with TRBD1. CDR3 length: 15 amino acids. Per the germline V gene, CDR1 is MGHRA and CDR2 is YSYEKL. J was trimmed by 7 bases and V by 3 bases; bases with no gene match: 5. The DNA for the CDR3 is TGCGCCAGCAGCCATACCGGGACAGGGGGTAACACCATATATTTT. Protein sequence: CASSHTGTGGNTIYF.

The chain employs TRBV30 and TRBJ1-1; D not certain. Germline V gene lookup returns CDR1 GTSNPN and CDR2 SVGIG (reference sequence). The CDR3 runs 12 residues. V was pared by 7 bases and J by 0 bases, with 9 bases between. CDR3 nucleotide sequence: TGTGCCTCCTCGACATTGAACACTGAAGCTTTCTTT. Protein sequence: CASSTLNTEAFF.

The rearrangement links TRBV11-2 to TRBJ2-7, with 11 bases identical to TRBD1. CDR3 length: 14 amino acids. The germline V gene has CDR1 SGHAT and CDR2 FQNNGV. V was pared by 4 bases and J by 11 bases, with 10 bases of the junction left unmatched. CDR3 bases: TGTGCCAGCAGCTCTCCGGGACAGGGGGGGAAAAAGTACTTC. Translating gives CASSSPGQGGKKYF.

The chain couples TRBV6-5 to TRBJ1-5; a weak D match, TRBD1 (5 bases). CDR3 length equals 15 residues. Germline V CDR1 and CDR2: MNHEY, SVGAGI. V lost 2 bases to trimming and J lost 3 bases, with 11 bases between them. Here the CDR3 reads CASSYRQGDNQPQHF. In nucleotides, the CDR3 is TGTGCCAGCAGTTACCGGCAGGGTGACAATCAGCCCCAGCATTTT.

This clone was counted between two and nine times. The V call is TRBV5-4, the J call TRBJ2-4, with TRBD1 identical over 7 bases. The CDR3 extends over 15 amino acids. Germline V lookup: CDR1 SGHNT, CDR2 YYREEE (reference sequence). With V trimmed by 5 bases and J by 2 bases, 7 bases remained unmatched. The CDR3 reads CASRIDRDPKNIQYF. CDR3 bases: TGTGCCAGCAGGATCGACAGGGATCCCAAAAACATTCAGTACTTC.

V gene TRBV4-2 combines with J gene TRBJ1-2; the match to TRBD1 covers 7 bases. J was trimmed by 4 bases and V by 2 bases; bases with no gene match: 7. CDR3 size: 15 residues. The germline CDR1 and CDR2 sequences are LGHNA and YNFKEQ. The CDR3 nucleotides read TGTGCCAGCAGCCAACCCGACAGGGATACCTATGGCTACACCTTC. This translates into CASSQPDRDTYGYTF.

The J gene is TRBJ2-5, the V gene TRBV29-1; 9 nucleotides agree with TRBD2. The V gene's germline CDR1 is SQVTM and CDR2 ANQGSEA. The V segment lost 3 bases and the J segment 6 bases; nucleotides outside the gene matches: 5. The CDR3 totals 13 residues. CDR3 protein: CSVEAGGPKTQYF. The CDR3 DNA reads TGCAGCGTTGAGGCGGGAGGGCCGAAGACCCAGTACTTC.

This CDR3 is CASSFEGDGANVLTF. CDR3 DNA: TGTGCCAGCAGTTTCGAGGGGGATGGGGCCAACGTCCTGACTTTC. The chain recombines TRBV6-2 or TRBV6-3 with TRBJ2-6; weak D call: TRBD1 (6 bases). The CDR3 contains 15 residues. Trimming pared 4 bases from V and 3 bases from J, leaving 10 bases between. Germline CDR1 and CDR2: MNHEY and SVGEGT.

The chain links TRBV5-1 to TRBJ2-1, with D possibly matching TRBD2 (6 bases). CDR1 and CDR2 (germline): SGHRS, YFSETQ. The ends were cut back, 6 bases at V and 2 bases at J, with 15 bases in the middle. The CDR3 is 15 amino acids. DNA of the CDR3: TGCGCCAGCAAAATGCTAGGCGGGACCTACAATGAGCAGTTCTTC. The encoded protein is CASKMLGGTYNEQFF.

The rearrangement links TRBV4-1 to TRBJ2-7; 7 nucleotides align to TRBD2. V was pared by 0 bases and J by 3 bases, with 11 bases of the junction left unmatched. The CDR3 has 17 amino acids. Germline lookup yields CDR1 MGHRA and CDR2 YSYEKL. The CDR3 DNA is TGCGCCAGCAGCCAAGATGCCCGGCGCGGGAGATTCTACGAGCAGTACTTC. Its translation: CASSQDARRGRFYEQYF.